This TCR beta chain came from a study of cytomegalovirus exposure and HLA in healthy donors (dated by TCRdb to the late 2010s). Some background on the complete study: According to an earlier analysis of 550 to 700 of the donors, about 180 million T cells yielded 120 million or so unique TCR beta sequences and about 300 Gb of sequence data. Of the roughly 420 genotyped donors, 80% to 90% were placed in the genetic ancestry cluster associated with self-reported Caucasian donors. All discovery cohort repertoires had been generated on a single sequencing platform. High-throughput TCR immunosequencing, statistical association of individual TCRs with disease status, and machine learning were combined to predict cytomegalovirus infection status. About 310 gigabases of sequencing data and 80 million or so unique TCR sequences were included in an early release covering about 600 HLA-typed donors. Along with the approximately 600-subject first cohort, a separate validation cohort of approximately 110 different subjects was used. Donor age, sex, ethnicity and CMV serostatus were compiled alongside the repertoire data. On average, about 240,000 unique TCR beta nucleotide sequences were sequenced per donor among 398 genotyped donors of the cohort, with 15% to 20% of those sequences being non-productive. The number of typed donors differed by locus: roughly 629-640 for A, B, C, DRB1 and DQB1; approximately 540 for DQA1; fewer than 610 for DPA1; and about 470 for DPB1. The aim of the study was to test whether cataloging public T cell receptors could identify signatures of past pathogen exposure. To decide whether each TCR beta V gene segment behaved as functional or pseudogenic, an earlier analysis of fewer than 750 of the donors relied on high-throughput TCR beta sequencing. A later genetic analysis took genome-wide SNP genotypes for about 55% of the 666 donors and used that subset as a discovery cohort. A later analysis re-analyzed previously published TCR beta repertoires from several hundred donors and added high-resolution HLA genotyping to study TCR occurrence patterns. The study profiled the T cell repertoires of approximately 700 subjects by immunosequencing and related them to cytomegalovirus serostatus. In the later analysis, no new phenotypic data were used to find candidate immune exposures; instead, reliance was placed on TCR beta sequences and their occurrence across donors. About 5 DR-DQ haplotypes were handled as single units for association and clustering, since linkage in the cohort was strong. HLA typing covered class I and class II loci at four-digit resolution.

CDR3 length: 12 amino acids, cysteine to phenylalanine. The retained sequence is limited to the CDR3, 36 bases, with the frame set at the first base. V is shortened by 3 bases, J by 7 bases, and the region joining them spans 10 bases. CDR1 SQVTM and CDR2 ANQGSEA were looked up in the germline V gene. About this clone: Its antigen is not yet known. Within one base of it there is no much larger clone, and no base qualities were kept.

Libraries were constructed by the immunoSEQ multiplex PCR assay. For the multiplex PCR, a mixture combining 60 forward primers for TCR Vbeta segments and 13 reverse primers for TCR Jbeta segments was used. The CDR3 region of rearranged TCR beta genes was amplified from genomic DNA by a multiplex PCR assay. On the Illumina HiSeq System, the amplified TCR beta libraries were sequenced as 87-base-pair reads. In the original analysis: A later analysis tallied some 79 million unique TCR beta chains across the 600 to 700 repertoires, and about 12 million of those chains were shared by two or more donors. A nearest-neighbor algorithm error-corrected the raw reads and collapsed the reads into unique sequences, merging closely related sequences to remove PCR and sequencing errors. CDR3 sequences were aligned to IMGT reference sequences to assign V, D and J gene segments. For a sequence to be retained, a match of at least six nucleotides was required to both a V gene segment and a J gene segment. A rearrangement was called productive if the CDR3 had no stop codons and remained in frame with V and J, and every other rearrangement was called non-productive. Following IMGT convention, CDR3 was defined as the stretch from the second conserved V-encoded cysteine to the conserved J-encoded phenylalanine. Sequences without an unambiguous match to a single V gene segment were excluded from the earlier analysis of 500 to 700 of the donors. In an earlier analysis of a few hundred of the donors, a V segment was called functional when productive rearrangements were above 56.7%, and segregating when the standard deviation between donors exceeded 5%. A statistical classification framework was built for diagnosing cytomegalovirus status from the catalog of TCR beta chain sequences. In a later analysis, V and J genes were assigned by comparing TCR nucleotide sequences against IMGT/GENE-DB human TR gene sequences. In a later analysis, CDR3 sequences and most-parsimonious VDJ recombination scenarios were assigned using the TCRdist pipeline. In a later analysis, every TCR beta chain was defined by the combination of its CDR3 amino acid sequence and its V-gene family, and reads without a unique V-gene family were dropped. To address suspected cross-contamination and a sequencing artifact, a later analysis removed a few hundred highly shared, low-generation-probability nucleotide sequences. In a later analysis, a clonal expansion index was calculated for each public chain from normalized within-repertoire ranks of inferred template counts. In a later analysis, generation probabilities were computed using a VDJ recombination model fitted to out-of-frame rearrangements, and the results were checked against IGoR. In a later analysis, TCR-TCR, TCR-HLA and TCR-CMV co-occurrence was scored with hypergeometric tests, and a repertoire-size bias correction was applied to TCR pairs. In a later analysis, false discovery rates were estimated by permuting HLA or CMV assignments 20 times. In a later analysis, co-occurring TCRs were grouped with DBSCAN, and TCRdist sequence similarity was added when clustering was performed within HLA-allele-positive subsets. Repertoires with fewer than 30,000 or more than 120,000 public chains, plus five repertoires with anomalous nucleotide sharing, were excluded from co-occurrence clustering. Drawn from immuneACCESS, this table holds only the in-frame rearrangements with V and J called that TCRdb kept. Clones are partly lost; checked studies trace under half to an unresolved V gene and leave the rest unexplained. D and trimming come from the DNA, and the V and J calls and clone size come from that table. The sample table lists around 100,000 clones, 76% of them with a count of one. 19% of the sample is taken by the ten largest.

What the authors observed across the whole study: Some IMGT-functional V segments, including TRBV6-2 and TRBV6-3, could not be told apart with the 87-base-pair reads, so those segments were excluded. In a later analysis, 15,000 to 20,000 TCR beta sequences were associated with specific HLA alleles at a false discovery rate of 0.05. HLA typing was unavailable for some donors at each locus, so association tests used only the typed subset. While some public TCRs were present in many individuals, most TCR sequences turned up only very rarely across donors. In a later analysis, HLA-associated TCR beta chains showed more clonal expansion and lower generation probabilities than non-associated chains that were equally common. A further reported finding was that TCR beta sequences accurately predicted the HLA-A and HLA-B alleles for most subjects in the first cohort. A later analysis found that most CMV-associated TCR beta chains appeared HLA-restricted, with HLA associations seemingly driven largely by CMV exposure. When HLA alleles, especially DR and DQ, strongly co-occurred, TCR associations were difficult to assign to individual alleles. According to a later genetic analysis, donors in an Asian-associated ancestry cluster had fewer N-insertions in productive TCRs than the roughly 700-donor mean. Because counts were too low, some 16 rarely observed V segments, including chromosome 9 orphons, were excluded from the earlier analysis of 587 of the donors. CMV serostatus was the only immune exposure information available for the cohort. It was suggested by the authors that the approach could potentially be generalized to other disease states and immunological phenotypes. V-gene and J-gene trimming of TCR beta chains was associated with a missense DCLRE1C variant in a later genetic analysis, and the association was replicated in an independent cohort. Sequencing depth was assumed to be roughly uniform across donors in the presence/absence analyses, though that assumption may not hold. The study listed approximately 150 TCR beta chains as associated with cytomegalovirus. A few of the identified cytomegalovirus-associated TCR beta chains were confirmed in vitro to be specific for cytomegalovirus antigens. Several of the top co-occurrence clusters appeared to be linked to parvovirus B19, influenza, CMV and Epstein-Barr virus, according to a later analysis. Linkage disequilibrium might explain the correlated functional status among segregating V segments, but an unknown experimental factor could not be ruled out. Only TCR beta chains were sequenced in this cohort, and the absence of alpha or paired-chain data limited detectable features. The classifier was reported to diagnose cytomegalovirus status with high specificity and sensitivity in both the original cohort and the validation cohort. In a later analysis, TCR association rates were found to vary across HLA loci, with the most associated TCRs seen for DRB1 alleles and the fewest for HLA-C alleles. The sequencing pipeline was judged likely to have produced a cluster of highly shared sequence variants as a technical artifact. In an earlier analysis of about 540 of the donors, most TCR beta V segments were observed in productive rearrangements about 87% or about 30% of the time, broadly matching IMGT annotations.

The cohort comprised some 700 healthy bone marrow donors. All cohort members were sampled while nominally healthy, although unrecorded immune exposures were likely present. The donor tested CMV seropositive, placing the donor among the 290 or so seropositive members of the cohort. Each donor provided a peripheral blood sample, and peripheral blood mononuclear cells were used for TCR beta sequencing. Genomic DNA was extracted from the blood cell samples with the Qiagen DNeasy Blood Extraction Kit. Sequencing input: PBMCs. The sequence links TRBV29-1 to TRBJ2-1, with no D gene named confidently. The source of this sequence is a woman aged 55-69 years in good health and CMV-seropositive. DNA sequence: TGCAGCGTTGACCAATTCAGGAATGAGCAGTTCTTC. Translation gives CSVDQFRNEQFF.